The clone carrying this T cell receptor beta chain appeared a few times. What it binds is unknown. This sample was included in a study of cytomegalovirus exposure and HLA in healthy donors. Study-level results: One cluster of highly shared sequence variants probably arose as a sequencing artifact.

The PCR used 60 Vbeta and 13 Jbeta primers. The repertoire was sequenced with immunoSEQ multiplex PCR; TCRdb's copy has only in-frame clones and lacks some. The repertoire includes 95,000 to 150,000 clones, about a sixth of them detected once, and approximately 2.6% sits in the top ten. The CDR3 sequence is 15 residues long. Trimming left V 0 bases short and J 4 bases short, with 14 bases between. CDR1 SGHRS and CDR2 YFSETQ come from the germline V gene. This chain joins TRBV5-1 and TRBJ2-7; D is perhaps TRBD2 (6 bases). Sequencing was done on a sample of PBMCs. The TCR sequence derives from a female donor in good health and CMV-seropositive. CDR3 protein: CASSLGAGLSYEQYF. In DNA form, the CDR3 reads TGCGCCAGCAGCTTGGGGGCGGGATTATCGTACGAGCAGTACTTC.